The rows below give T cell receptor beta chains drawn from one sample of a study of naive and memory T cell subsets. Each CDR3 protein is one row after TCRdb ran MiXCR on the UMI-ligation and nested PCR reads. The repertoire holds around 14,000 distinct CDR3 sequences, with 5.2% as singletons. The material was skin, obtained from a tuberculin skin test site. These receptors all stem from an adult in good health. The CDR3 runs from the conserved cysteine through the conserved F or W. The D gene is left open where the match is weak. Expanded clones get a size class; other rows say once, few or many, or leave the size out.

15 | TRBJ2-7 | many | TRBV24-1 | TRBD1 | TGTGCCACCAGTGATGCCAGGGGGCGATCGGACGAGCAGTACTTC | CATSDARGRSDEQYF
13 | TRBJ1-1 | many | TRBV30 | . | TGTGCCTCGAGCGGGGGGGTGAACACTGAAGCTTTCTTT | CASSGGVNTEAFF
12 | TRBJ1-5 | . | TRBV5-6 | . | TGTGCCAGCAGCTTGGCCCAGGGCCCCCAGCATTTT | CASSLAQGPQHF
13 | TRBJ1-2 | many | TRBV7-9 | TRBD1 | TGTGCCAGCAGCTGGACAGGAGCGGCGGGCTACACCTTC | CASSWTGAAGYTF
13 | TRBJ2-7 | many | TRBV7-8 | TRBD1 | TGTGCCAGCAGCTTAACGACAGGGTTGGAGCAGTACTTC | CASSLTTGLEQYF
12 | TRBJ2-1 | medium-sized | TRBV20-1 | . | TGCAGCGCTTTAGAATCCTACAATGAGCAGTTCTTC | CSALESYNEQFF
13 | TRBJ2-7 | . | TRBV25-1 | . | TGTGCCAGCAGTGCCGGGACGGATTACGAGCAGTACTTC | CASSAGTDYEQYF
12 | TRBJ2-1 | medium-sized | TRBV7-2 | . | TGTGCCAGCAGCTTAGCCTTAACTGAGCAGTTCTTC | CASSLALTEQFF
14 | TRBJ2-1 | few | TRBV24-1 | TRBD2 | TGTGCCACCAGCGCACGCGGGGGTAGCAATGAGCAGTTCTTC | CATSARGGSNEQFF
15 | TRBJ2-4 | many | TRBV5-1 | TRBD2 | TGCGCCAGCAGCCGGACGGTTGGGGGCCGGGGGGGTCAGTACTTC | CASSRTVGGRGGQYF
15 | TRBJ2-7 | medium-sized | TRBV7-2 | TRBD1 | TGTGCCAGCAGCGTCGGGACAGGGAGAATGTACGAGCAGTACTTC | CASSVGTGRMYEQYF
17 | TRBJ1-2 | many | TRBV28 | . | TGTGCCAGCAGTCTCCCCACCCCGACTGGGGAGACCTATGGCTACACCTTC | CASSLPTPTGETYGYTF
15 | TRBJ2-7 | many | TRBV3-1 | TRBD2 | TGTGCCAGCAGCCAAGAGGCTAGCGGGGTCTACGAGCAGTACTTC | CASSQEASGVYEQYF
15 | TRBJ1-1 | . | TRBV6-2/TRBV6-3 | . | TGTGCCAGCAGTTACCCCCATACGGACAATACTGAAGCTTTCTTT | CASSYPHTDNTEAFF
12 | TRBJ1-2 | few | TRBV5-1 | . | TGCGCCAGCAGAAATGGGGGGCGGAGGTACACCTTC | CASRNGGRRYTF
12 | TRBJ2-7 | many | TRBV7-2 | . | TGTGCCAGCAGCACCTCGGGACACGAGCAGTACTTC | CASSTSGHEQYF
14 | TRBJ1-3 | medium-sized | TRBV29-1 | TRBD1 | TGCAGCGTAAGACAGGGGAGCTCTGGAAACACCATATATTTT | CSVRQGSSGNTIYF
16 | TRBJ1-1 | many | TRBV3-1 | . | TGTGCCAGCAGCTTCAAAAGGAACAGGGAGAACACTGAAGCTTTCTTT | CASSFKRNRENTEAFF
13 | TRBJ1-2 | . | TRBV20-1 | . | TGCATCCGACCGGGGGGCGCTGGGTATGGCTACACCTTC | CIRPGGAGYGYTF
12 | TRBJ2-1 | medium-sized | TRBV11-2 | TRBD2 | TGTGCCAGCAGCCCCAGACTAGCCGAGCAGTTCTTC | CASSPRLAEQFF
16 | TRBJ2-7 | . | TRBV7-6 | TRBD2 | TGTGCCAGCAGCTTAGGGGCTAGCGGGGGACCCTACGAGCAGTACTTC | CASSLGASGGPYEQYF
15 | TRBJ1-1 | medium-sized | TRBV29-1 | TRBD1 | TGCAGCGTTCGGCGATCCCTTACAGGGGACACTGAAGCTTTCTTT | CSVRRSLTGDTEAFF
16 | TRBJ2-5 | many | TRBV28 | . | TGTGCCAGCAGTCCCCGGTGGTCTCGTTCAGGGGAGACCCAGTACTTC | CASSPRWSRSGETQYF
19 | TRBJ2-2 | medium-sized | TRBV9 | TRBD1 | TGTGCCAGCAGCGTAGAGACAGGGCAAACCCTCCCGAACACCGGGGAGCTGTTTTTT | CASSVETGQTLPNTGELFF
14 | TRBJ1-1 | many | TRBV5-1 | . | TGCGCCAGCAGCTTCGGGTCTAGTAATATTATGGCTTTCTTT | CASSFGSSNIMAFF
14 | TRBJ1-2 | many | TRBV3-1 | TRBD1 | TGTGCCAGCAGCCCAACGACAGGGGTTTACGGCTACACCTTC | CASSPTTGVYGYTF
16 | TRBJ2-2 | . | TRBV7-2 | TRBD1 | TGTGCCAGCAGCGGAAGGGGTACAGGGGGCACCGGGGAGCTGTTTTTT | CASSGRGTGGTGELFF
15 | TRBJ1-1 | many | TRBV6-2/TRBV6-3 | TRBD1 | TGTGCCAGCAGTTCCAGCATGACAGGGGGCACTGAAGCTTTCTTT | CASSSSMTGGTEAFF
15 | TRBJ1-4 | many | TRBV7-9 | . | TGTGCCAGCAGCCCCGACACGGGGGGTAATGAAAAACTGTTTTTT | CASSPDTGGNEKLFF
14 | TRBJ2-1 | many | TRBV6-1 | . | TGTGCCAGCAGCAAGGATTTTGCCTACAATGAGCAGTTCTTC | CASSKDFAYNEQFF
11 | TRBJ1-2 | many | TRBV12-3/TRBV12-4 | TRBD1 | TGTGCCAGCAGTAAGATTCACAGGGGGTCCTTC | CASSKIHRGSF
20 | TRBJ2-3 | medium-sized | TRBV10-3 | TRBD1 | TGTGCCATCAGTGCCCAGCTACCGGGACAGGGAACTTCTAGCACAGATACGCAGTATTTT | CAISAQLPGQGTSSTDTQYF
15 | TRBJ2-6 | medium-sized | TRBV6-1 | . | TGTGCCAGCCGGATCGGGGGCTCTGGGGCCAACGTCCTGACTTTC | CASRIGGSGANVLTF
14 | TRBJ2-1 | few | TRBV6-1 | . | TGTGCCAGCAGTGAAGGGCCCTGCTACAATGAGCAGTTCTTC | CASSEGPCYNEQFF
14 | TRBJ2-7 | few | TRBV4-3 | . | TGCGCCAGCAGCCAAGGGACTGACTCCTACGAGCAGTACTTC | CASSQGTDSYEQYF
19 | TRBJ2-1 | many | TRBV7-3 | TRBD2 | TGTGCCAGCAGCCGATCGCTAGCGGGGGGGCCTAGGGCCTACAATGAGCAGTTCTTC | CASSRSLAGGPRAYNEQFF
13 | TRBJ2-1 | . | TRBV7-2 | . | TGTGCCAGCAGCCCGAGGACAGACAATGAGCAGTTCTTC | CASSPRTDNEQFF
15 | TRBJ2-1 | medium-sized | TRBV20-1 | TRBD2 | TGCAGTGCTAGCCCTGGGCGGGGGGTCCTCGATGAGCAGTTCTTC | CSASPGRGVLDEQFF
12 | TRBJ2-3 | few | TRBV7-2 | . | TGTGCCAGCAGCACGGACACAGATACGCAGTATTTT | CASSTDTDTQYF
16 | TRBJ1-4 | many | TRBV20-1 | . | TGCAGTGCTAGACCCGGGCCACTTGCAACTAATGAAAAACTGTTTTTT | CSARPGPLATNEKLFF
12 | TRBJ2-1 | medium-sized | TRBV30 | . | TGTGCCTGGATGGGGGACCACAATGAGCAGTTCTTC | CAWMGDHNEQFF
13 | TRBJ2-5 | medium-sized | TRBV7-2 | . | TGTGCCAGCAGCTCAAGGCAGTTTGAGACCCAGTACTTC | CASSSRQFETQYF
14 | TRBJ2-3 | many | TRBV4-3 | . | TGCGCCAGCAGCCAAGATTCGGCAGCAGATACGCAGTATTTT | CASSQDSAADTQYF